The 26 T cell receptor beta chains below were found in one sample sequenced in a study of blood T cells in healthy people across ages. A second 7 to 11 cycle PCR used barcoded and J-beta primers. TCRdb recomputed calls from the 5' RACE reads with MiXCR, one row per CDR3 protein. The sample has 1.5 million to 2 million distinct CDR3 sequences, 28% seen once. Sequenced input: blood. The receptors stem from a woman aged 25 to 45 in good health.

This chain connects TRBV6-6 to TRBJ2-5; 8 positions agree with TRBD1. The CDR3 sequence is 14 residues long. Germline values: CDR1 MNHNY, CDR2 SVGAGI (reference sequence). The V and J ends lost 6 bases and 7 bases, in that order; junction bases with no gene match: 10. The CDR3 DNA reads TGTGCCAGCAGCTCAAAGACAGGGGAGGCGACCCAGTACTTC. Translation: CASSSKTGEATQYF.

CDR3 in DNA: TGTGCCAGCAGTTTAATGTCGGGTTCCGGCTACACCTTC. It specifies CASSLMSGSGYTF. V usage is TRBV27 and J usage is TRBJ1-2; D is unresolved. Germline lookup yields CDR1 MNHEY and CDR2 SMNVEV (reference sequence). The V end was cut by 2 bases, the J end by 8 bases, with 12 bases between. This CDR3 has 13 amino acids.

V is TRBV7-2 and J is TRBJ2-7, with TRBD2 matching over 8 bases. V shed 2 bases, J shed 0 bases, and the junction held 3 bases outside the gene matches. Germline V gene sequence: CDR1 SGHTA, CDR2 FQGNSA. The CDR3 extends over 15 amino acids. The CDR3 bases are TGTGCCAGCAGCTTACCAAGCGGGAGCTCCTACGAGCAGTACTTC. Amino acids: CASSLPSGSSYEQYF.

This clonotype was recorded a few times. V usage is TRBV2 and J usage is TRBJ2-3, with TRBD2 matching 12 bases. V dropped 5 bases and J dropped 0; count of bases not matched to a gene: 3. CDR1 SNHLY and CDR2 FYNNEI come from the germline V gene. This CDR3 comprises 16 residues. In nucleotides, the CDR3 is TGTGCCAGCAGTAGGACTAGCGGGGTTAGCACAGATACGCAGTATTTT. Its protein is CASSRTSGVSTDTQYF.

This clonotype came up many times. The J gene is TRBJ2-5, the V gene TRBV12-3 or TRBV12-4, with 8 bases matching TRBD2. This CDR3 contains 14 residues. V shed 4 bases, J shed 2 bases, and the junction held 3 bases outside the gene matches. This CDR3 reads CASSSLAGQETQYF. The CDR3 nucleotides are TGTGCCAGCAGTTCCTTAGCGGGGCAAGAGACCCAGTACTTC.

This clonotype was counted only a few times. In nucleotides, the CDR3 is TGTGCCAGCAGCACGATAGCGGGAGGTTTAGGCAATGAGCAGTTCTTC. Its protein is CASSTIAGGLGNEQFF. The chain is built from TRBV21-1 and TRBJ2-1; the D segment call TRBD2 is taken from the table without a DNA check. TRBV21-1 is noted as a pseudogene. The CDR3 totals 16 residues.

This clonotype was found many times. The rearrangement links TRBV12-3 or TRBV12-4 to TRBJ2-1; D remains ambiguous. The CDR3 is 11 amino acids. V was trimmed by 7 bases and J by 8 bases, leaving 9 bases between them. The CDR3 nucleotides are TGTGCCAGCACCAAAATTGATGAGCAGTTCTTC. Its protein is CASTKIDEQFF.

The V call is TRBV7-9, the J call TRBJ2-5; 9 nucleotides align to TRBD1. Germline CDR1 and CDR2: SEHNR and FQNEAQ (reference sequence). J lost 0 bases, V lost 3 bases, and 5 bases had no gene match. The CDR3 covers 16 residues. The CDR3 sequence: CASSFLRDRDQETQYF. CDR3 bases: TGTGCCAGCAGCTTTCTCCGGGACAGGGACCAAGAGACCCAGTACTTC.

With respect to this clonotype: This sequence may be a read error, since a much larger clone differs from it by one base. The gene calls are TRBV9 and TRBJ2-1; D possibly uses TRBD1 or TRBD2 (5 bases each). The germline V gene has CDR1 SGDLS and CDR2 YYNGEE. The CDR3 is made up of 15 amino acids. The CDR3 protein is CASSVGGESYNERFF. CDR3 sequence (DNA): TGTGCCAGCAGCGTAGGAGGGGAATCCTACAATGAGCGGTTCTTC.

This chain links TRBV20-1 with TRBJ1-5; D remains unclear. V gave up 0 bases and J gave up 1 base, with 7 bases separating them. The CDR3 runs to 14 residues. Germline CDR1 reads DFQATT; CDR2 reads SNEGSKA (reference sequence). CDR3 DNA: TGCAGTGCTAGAGAACAGTTCAGCAATCAGCCCCAGCATTTT. This sequence encodes CSAREQFSNQPQHF.

This clonotype was detected a few times. One end of the junction is discordant with germline, which a read error may explain. The chain couples TRBV28 to TRBJ1-1, with 10 bases lining up with TRBD1. CDR1 MDHEN and CDR2 SYDVKM come from the germline V gene. This CDR3 has 15 amino acids. Here the CDR3 DNA reads TGTGCCAGCAGTTTGTGGACAGGGGGGTCCTCTGAATCTTTCTTT. This codes for CASSLWTGGSSESFF.

CDR3 sequence: CASSDTVGPLTETQYF. The CDR3 DNA follows: TGTGCCAGCAGTGATACCGTTGGACCGCTGACAGAGACCCAGTACTTC. The chain carries TRBV6-1 and TRBJ2-7; D remains unclear. The DNA end favors TRBJ2-5, so the J call may be wrong. Germline V CDR1 and CDR2: MNHNS, SASEGT. The length of the CDR3 is 16 residues.

This chain connects TRBV4-3 to TRBJ2-2; D assignment may be TRBD1 or TRBD2 (5 bases each). This CDR3 has 15 amino acids. Looked up from germline, CDR1 is LGHNA and CDR2 is YSLEER. V was shortened by 3 bases and J by 9 bases, with 17 bases between the two germline ends. The CDR3 nucleotides are TGCGCCAGCAGCCAGGGGCCGGGCCCCGGGAGGGAGCTGTTTTTT. It is translated as CASSQGPGPGRELFF.

About this clonotype: One end of the junction is discordant with germline, which a read error may explain. The chain joins TRBV19 to TRBJ2-1; 8 bases are a match to TRBD2. Germline loops: CDR1 LNHDA, CDR2 SQIVND (reference sequence). This CDR3 contains 15 residues. In DNA, the CDR3 is TGTGCCTGTAGTCCGCGGGGGACTAGGTTGAATGAGCAGTTCTTC. It specifies CACSPRGTRLNEQFF.

This clonotype was recorded many times. The rearrangement joins TRBV24-1 to TRBJ2-7; D is undetermined. This CDR3 has 12 residues. The germline CDR1 and CDR2 sequences are KGHDR and SFDVKD. V was pared by 9 bases and J by 5 bases, with 13 bases between. The CDR3 nucleotides read TGTGCCACCCGAGGCCCTGGCGACGAGCAGTACTTC. Encoded protein: CATRGPGDEQYF.

The gene calls are TRBV12-3 or TRBV12-4 and TRBJ2-7; 10 bases agree with TRBD2. Losses at the gene ends were 2 bases for V and 5 bases for J; bases not matched to a gene: 6. The CDR3 length is 15 residues. In DNA form, the CDR3 reads TGTGCCAGCAGTTTAAGTAGCGGGAGGACACACGAGCAGTACTTC. The encoded protein is CASSLSSGRTHEQYF.

This clonotype was observed a handful of times. This sequence joins TRBV2 and TRBJ1-2; 10 nucleotides line up with TRBD1. Looked up from germline, CDR1 is SNHLY and CDR2 is FYNNEI. The junction had 4 bases not matched to a gene; V was cut back by 4 bases and J by 5 bases. This CDR3 comprises 14 residues. Written as DNA, the CDR3 is TGTGCCAGCAGTGCTGACAGGGGGCTTTATGGCTACACCTTC. It yields the protein CASSADRGLYGYTF.

Remarks on this clonotype: Germline and junction disagree at one end, which may indicate a read error. This chain connects TRBV5-5 to TRBJ1-1; no firm D call. Germline CDR1 SGHKS, CDR2 YYEKEE (reference sequence). This CDR3 contains 13 residues. CDR3 residues: CAISFTDSTEAFF. Here the CDR3 DNA reads TGTGCCATCAGCTTTACGGATTCCACTGAAGCTTTCTTT. Based on the CDR3 plus reference TRBV5-5 and TRBJ1-1, the full variable domain is DAGVTQSPTHLIKTRGQQVTLRCSPISGHKSVSWYQQVLGQGPQFIFQYYEKEERGRGNFPDRFSARQFPNYSSELNVNALLLGDSALYLCAISFTDSTEAFFGQGTRLTVV.

This clonotype was detected many times. The rearrangement uses TRBV29-1 and TRBJ2-1; perhaps TRBD2 as D (6 bases). V lost 7 bases and J lost 5, with 12 bases in between. The CDR3 sequence is 12 residues long. In germline, CDR1 is SQVTM, CDR2 ANQGSEA. CDR3 loop: CSGGVTDNEQFF. The CDR3 bases are TGCAGCGGGGGGGTTACGGACAATGAGCAGTTCTTC.

In its sample, this clonotype was seen once. The CDR3 is CASSPAPGGSYGYTF. CDR3 DNA sequence: TGTGCCAGTTCACCCGCTCCCGGGGGCAGCTATGGCTACACCTTC. V is TRBV19 and J is TRBJ1-2; D perhaps matches TRBD1 (6 bases). CDR1 LNHDA and CDR2 SQIVND come from the germline V gene (reference sequence). The CDR3 has 15 residues. The V end lost 8 bases, the J end lost 4 bases, and 20 bases lay between the germline ends. The variable domain in full, completed from reference TRBV19 and TRBJ1-2, reads DGGITQSPKYLFRKEGQNVTLSCEQNLNHDAMYWYRQDPGQGLRLIYYSQIVNDFQKGDIAEGYSVSREKKESFPLTVTSAQKNPTAFYLCASSPAPGGSYGYTFGSGTRLTVV.

The V gene is TRBV20-1, the J gene TRBJ2-4, with 9 positions matching TRBD2. The DNA matches TRBJ2-7 better at its end, which makes the J call doubtful. CDR3 length equals 14 residues. CDR1 and CDR2 (germline): DFQATT, SNEGSKA (reference sequence). CDR3 DNA: TGCAGTGCTAAGGGTAGCGGGGGTTCCTACGAGCAGTACTTC. Translated: CSAKGSGGSYEQYF.

This clonotype has more than one count but fewer than ten. The chain carries TRBV11-3 and TRBJ2-7, with 7 bases matching TRBD1. The J segment lost 4 bases and the V segment lost 0 bases, leaving 6 bases of the junction unmatched. The CDR3 is made up of 15 amino acids. The V gene's germline CDR1 is SGHNT and CDR2 YENEEA. DNA for the CDR3: TGTGCCAGCAGCTTAGATGCCGGGACAGCGTACGAGCAGTACTTC. Amino acid sequence: CASSLDAGTAYEQYF.

The chain couples TRBV7-7 to TRBJ2-7; a weak D match, TRBD2 (5 bases). Deletions cut 4 bases from V and 5 bases from J, with 12 bases between. In germline, CDR1 is SSHAT, CDR2 FNYEAQ (reference sequence). The CDR3 runs 13 residues. The CDR3 DNA is TGTGCCAGCAGCTCCCGACTATCAAACGAGCAGTACTTC. It specifies CASSSRLSNEQYF.

This sequence joins TRBV27 and TRBJ1-1, with D possibly being TRBD1 (5 bases). The V and J ends lost 5 bases and 2 bases respectively, with 18 bases between them. The CDR3 is 16 residues long. Germline loops: CDR1 MNHEY, CDR2 SMNVEV (reference sequence). The CDR3 sequence is CASSPRGYGLNTEAFF. The DNA of the CDR3 is TGTGCCAGCAGTCCTAGGGGATACGGCCTCAACACTGAAGCTTTCTTT.

This clonotype was observed a few times. The V call is TRBV6-5, the J call TRBJ2-1; possible D gene TRBD2, 6 bases. Germline V CDR1 and CDR2: MNHEY, SVGAGI. Trimming took 6 bases from V and 7 from J, leaving 16 bases between them. This CDR3 is built from 14 residues. The CDR3 reads CASSRLSGRNEQFF. The DNA of the CDR3 is TGTGCCAGCAGCCGTTTGTCGGGGAGGAATGAGCAGTTCTTC.

As concerns this clonotype: A much bigger clone sits one base away, suggesting this may be a read error. The chain recombines TRBV4-2 with TRBJ2-3; D is perhaps TRBD2 (6 bases). The CDR3 contains 11 residues. From germline, CDR1 is LGHNA and CDR2 YNFKEQ. In DNA, the CDR3 is TGTGCCTGCAGCCAAGTAGCGGAGCAGTATTTT. It encodes CACSQVAEQYF.